This TCR beta chain was obtained from a study of shared clonotypes between healthy human individuals. Whole-study results and caveats: Blood was the sole source, and tissue repertoires probably differ.

Profiling relied on immunoSEQ multiplex PCR, and the TCRdb table lists in-frame clones only, not all of them. The sample yields under 2,500,000 clones, approximately 94% seen once. This CDR3 contains 14 residues. Trimming took 3 bases from V and 3 from J, leaving 10 bases between them. From germline, CDR1 is MDHEN and CDR2 SYDVKM. About this clone itself: Antigen: not known.

The rearrangement links TRBV28 to TRBJ2-3, with D hard to call. Sequences were obtained from naive CD4+ T cells sorted from blood. Subset described: CD45RA+ positively selected. This sequence was found in a man aged 18 to 30 in good health. Here the CDR3 DNA reads TGTGCCAGCAGTTTGGGGATTCCGACAGATACGCAGTATTTT. It specifies CASSLGIPTDTQYF.